This T cell receptor (beta chain) derives from a study of blood T cells in healthy people across ages. The use of a sample-barcoded 5' primer and a J-beta primer mix characterized a second PCR of about 7 to 12 cycles. TCRdb processed the 5' RACE reads anew with MiXCR; each CDR3 protein has one entry. The data show about 680,000 distinct CDR3 sequences, with 49% seen just once and roughly 31% held by the top ten. The CDR3 extends over 13 amino acids. Germline V gives CDR1 DFQATT, CDR2 SNEGSKA (reference sequence). Sequencing was done on a sample of blood. The sequence was obtained from a woman between 55 and 75 years old in good health. V and J are TRBV20-1 and TRBJ2-5; TRBD1 agrees at 9 bases. The end of the DNA aligns better with TRBJ2-7, so the J call may be wrong. CDR3 protein: CSAPGTGLYEQYF. Written as DNA, the CDR3 is TGCAGTGCCCCCGGGACAGGGCTTTACGAGCAGTACTTC.